The rows below give T cell receptor beta chains drawn from one sample of a study of OX40 agonist ivuxolimab in advanced cancers. Clones were sequenced by immunoSEQ multiplex PCR, and TCRdb holds only the in-frame ones, with some missing. The sample lists around 68,000 clones, about 85% occurring once. The sample consisted of CD4+ or CD8+ T cells sorted from blood, taken in a trial of the OX40 agonist ivuxolimab. These receptors came from an adult with an advanced solid tumor such as melanoma, head and neck, liver or kidney cancer. Each CDR3 is given with its conserved first and last residue. The D gene is left open where the match is weak. Size is omitted from some rows. Given values are once, few, many or a class for expanded clones.

size	V	D	J	CDR3	DNA
NA	TRBV5-5	NA	TRBJ1-4	CASSVKNEKLFF	TGTGCCAGCAGCGTAAAAAATGAAAAACTGTTTTTT
NA	TRBV2	NA	TRBJ1-3	CASREQALNGNTIYF	TGTGCCAGCAGGGAACAGGCCCTAAATGGAAACACCATATATTTT
NA	TRBV6-5	NA	TRBJ1-4	CASSPSTRSREKLFF	TGTGCCAGCAGCCCGTCTACGCGGAGTAGGGAAAAACTGTTTTTT
NA	TRBV28	TRBD1	TRBJ2-7	CASSLWTTGAYEQYF	TGTGCCAGCAGTTTATGGACGACAGGGGCCTACGAGCAGTACTTC
NA	TRBV6-5	TRBD2	TRBJ2-5	CASRRWTSEQETQYF	TGTGCCAGCAGACGTTGGACTAGCGAACAAGAGACCCAGTACTTC
NA	TRBV6-5	TRBD1	TRBJ2-7	CASSRRDREYEQYF	TGTGCCAGCAGTCGACGGGACAGGGAGTACGAGCAGTACTTC
few	TRBV15	TRBD1	TRBJ2-2	CATSRISTGTANTGELFF	TGTGCCACCAGCAGAATATCTACCGGGACAGCGAACACCGGGGAGCTGTTTTTT
NA	TRBV5-6	NA	TRBJ2-3	CASSLDGIDTQYF	TGTGCCAGCAGCTTGGATGGGATAGATACGCAGTATTTT
NA	TRBV6-5	TRBD1	TRBJ1-2	CASRNGDSNYGYTF	TGTGCCAGCAGAAATGGGGACAGCAACTATGGCTACACCTTC
NA	TRBV18	NA	TRBJ2-5	CASSPGAEVGPREQYF	TGTGCCAGCTCACCTGGGGCGGAAGTTGGACCCAGAGAGCAGTACTTC
NA	TRBV5-6	TRBD1	TRBJ2-2	CASSLIQGPNTGELFF	TGTGCCAGCAGCTTGATACAGGGGCCCAACACCGGGGAGCTGTTTTTT
NA	TRBV27	TRBD1	TRBJ1-2	CASRQTGAGYGYTF	TGTGCCAGCAGGCAGACAGGGGCGGGCTATGGCTACACCTTC
few	TRBV7-3	TRBD2	TRBJ2-1	CASSPGGSRDEQFF	TGTGCCAGCAGCCCGGGGGGGTCAAGGGATGAGCAGTTCTTC
NA	TRBV5-1	NA	TRBJ2-1	CASSLTGSKGSYNEQFF	TGCGCCAGCAGCTTAACAGGGAGTAAGGGGTCCTACAATGAGCAGTTCTTC
NA	TRBV5-5	NA	TRBJ2-1	CASSATGSSYNEQFF	TGTGCCAGCAGCGCGACGGGTTCCTCCTACAATGAGCAGTTCTTC
NA	TRBV10-1	NA	TRBJ1-1	CASRATLNTEAFF	TGCGCCAGCAGAGCCACCTTGAACACTGAAGCTTTCTTT
NA	TRBV5-1	TRBD1	TRBJ2-2	CASSQTGQVGTGELFF	TGCGCCAGCAGCCAGACGGGACAGGTTGGCACCGGGGAGCTGTTTTTT
NA	TRBV7-9	NA	TRBJ2-7	CASSFQGYEQYF	TGTGCCAGCAGTTTTCAGGGCTACGAGCAGTACTTC
once	TRBV12-5	NA	TRBJ2-7	CASGLVGGDYEQYF	TGTGCTAGTGGTTTGGTAGGAGGGGACTACGAGCAGTACTTC
NA	TRBV6-1	NA	TRBJ1-1	CASRKMKGGSTEAFF	TGTGCCAGCAGAAAAATGAAGGGAGGTAGCACTGAAGCTTTCTTT
once	TRBV6-1	TRBD1	TRBJ1-5	CASTGTDNQPQHF	TGTGCCAGCACCGGGACAGACAATCAGCCCCAGCATTTT
NA	TRBV14	NA	TRBJ1-1	CASSQDENTEAFF	TGTGCCAGCAGCCAAGATGAGAACACTGAAGCTTTCTTT
NA	TRBV5-4	NA	TRBJ2-5	CASSWRDSQETQYF	TGTGCCAGCAGCTGGCGGGACAGTCAAGAGACCCAGTACTTC
NA	TRBV9	NA	TRBJ2-3	CASSVVGGPSTDTQYF	TGTGCCAGCAGCGTAGTCGGGGGCCCCAGCACAGATACGCAGTATTTT